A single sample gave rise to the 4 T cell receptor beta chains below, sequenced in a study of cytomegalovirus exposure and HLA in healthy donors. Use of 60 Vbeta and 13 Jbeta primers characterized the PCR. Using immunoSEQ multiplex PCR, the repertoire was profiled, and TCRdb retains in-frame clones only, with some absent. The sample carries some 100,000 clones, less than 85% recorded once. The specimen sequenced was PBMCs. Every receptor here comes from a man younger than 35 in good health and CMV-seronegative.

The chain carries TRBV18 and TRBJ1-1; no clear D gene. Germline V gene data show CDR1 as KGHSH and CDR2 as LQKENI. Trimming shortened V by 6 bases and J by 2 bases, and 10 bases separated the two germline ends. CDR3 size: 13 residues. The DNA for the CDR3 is TGTGCCAGCTCGGAGGGCGGCAACACTGAAGCTTTCTTT. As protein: CASSEGGNTEAFF.

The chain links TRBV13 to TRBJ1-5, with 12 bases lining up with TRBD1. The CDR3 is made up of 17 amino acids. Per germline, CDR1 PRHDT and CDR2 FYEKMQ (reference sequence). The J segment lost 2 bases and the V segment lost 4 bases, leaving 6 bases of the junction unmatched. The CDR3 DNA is TGTGCCAGCAGCTCAGGGACAGGGGGCTTGGGCAATCAGCCCCAGCATTTT. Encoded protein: CASSSGTGGLGNQPQHF.

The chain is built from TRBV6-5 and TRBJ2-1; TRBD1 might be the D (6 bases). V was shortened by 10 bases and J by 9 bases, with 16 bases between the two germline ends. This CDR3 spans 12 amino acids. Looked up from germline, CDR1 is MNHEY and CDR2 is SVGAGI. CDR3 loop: CATGQGSSEQFF. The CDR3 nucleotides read TGTGCCACGGGGCAGGGGTCGAGTGAGCAGTTCTTC.

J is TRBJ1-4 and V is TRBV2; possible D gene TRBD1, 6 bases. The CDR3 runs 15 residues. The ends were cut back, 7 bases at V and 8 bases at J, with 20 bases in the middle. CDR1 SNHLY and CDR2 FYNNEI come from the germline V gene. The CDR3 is CASTPPGGRGEKLFF. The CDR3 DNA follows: TGTGCCAGCACCCCTCCCGGGGGGCGAGGGGAAAAACTGTTTTTT.